The rows below give T cell receptor beta chains drawn from one sample of a study of identical twins. A single record per CDR3 protein comes from TCRdb applying MiXCR to the 5' RACE reads. The sample shows hundreds of thousands of distinct CDR3 sequences, approximately 9% of them seen only once. The same specimen was also included in a second study, on yellow fever vaccine responses in identical twins.

The specimen was PBMCs. The receptors were sampled from a woman under 30 in good health. Each CDR3 is given with its conserved first and last residue. Each record gives: J gene, clone size, CDR3 length, D gene, V gene, CDR3 protein, CDR3 DNA. A D gene is named only where the DNA matches it firmly. Size tells how often a clone was seen (once, few, many) or the class of an expanded clone, and some rows leave it out.

J gene: TRBJ2-1
clone size: -
CDR3 length: 15
D gene: TRBD2
V gene: TRBV9
CDR3 protein: CASSVTAGGTNEQFF
CDR3 DNA: TGTGCCAGCAGCGTAACGGCGGGGGGGACCAATGAGCAGTTCTTC

J gene: TRBJ2-7
clone size: -
CDR3 length: 13
D gene: TRBD2
V gene: TRBV6-6
CDR3 protein: CASSIGLAPEQYF
CDR3 DNA: TGTGCCAGCAGTATAGGACTAGCTCCCGAGCAGTACTTC

J gene: TRBJ1-3
clone size: few
CDR3 length: 14
D gene: -
V gene: TRBV20-1
CDR3 protein: CSARRDATGNTIYF
CDR3 DNA: TGCAGTGCTAGGCGGGACGCTACTGGAAACACCATATATTTT

J gene: TRBJ1-5
clone size: -
CDR3 length: 13
D gene: -
V gene: TRBV15
CDR3 protein: CATSLAGDQPQHF
CDR3 DNA: TGTGCCACCAGCCTCGCGGGCGATCAGCCCCAGCATTTT

J gene: TRBJ2-2
clone size: many
CDR3 length: 15
D gene: -
V gene: TRBV6-2/TRBV6-3
CDR3 protein: CASSYGARNTGELFF
CDR3 DNA: TGTGCCAGCAGTTACGGAGCGAGAAACACCGGGGAGCTGTTTTTT

J gene: TRBJ2-3
clone size: -
CDR3 length: 15
D gene: TRBD2
V gene: TRBV9
CDR3 protein: CASSEFLAGGDTQYF
CDR3 DNA: TGTGCCAGCAGCGAATTTCTAGCGGGCGGCGATACGCAGTATTTT

J gene: TRBJ1-1
clone size: few
CDR3 length: 14
D gene: TRBD1
V gene: TRBV5-1
CDR3 protein: CASRGQSMNTEAFF
CDR3 DNA: TGCGCCAGCAGGGGACAGAGCATGAACACTGAAGCTTTCTTT

J gene: TRBJ2-1
clone size: -
CDR3 length: 16
D gene: -
V gene: TRBV28
CDR3 protein: CASSPPGGARYNEQFF
CDR3 DNA: TGTGCCAGCAGTCCCCCCGGCGGGGCCCGTTACAATGAGCAGTTCTTC

J gene: TRBJ2-3
clone size: few
CDR3 length: 18
D gene: TRBD2
V gene: TRBV11-1
CDR3 protein: CASSSYGGLAEDTDTQYF
CDR3 DNA: TGTGCCAGCAGCTCGTACGGGGGACTAGCGGAAGACACAGATACGCAGTATTTT

J gene: TRBJ2-7
clone size: many
CDR3 length: 14
D gene: -
V gene: TRBV2
CDR3 protein: CASSVWQGNYEQYF
CDR3 DNA: TGTGCCAGCAGTGTTTGGCAGGGCAACTACGAGCAGTACTTC

J gene: TRBJ2-1
clone size: -
CDR3 length: 16
D gene: TRBD2
V gene: TRBV7-3
CDR3 protein: CASSSPRGGARNEQFF
CDR3 DNA: TGTGCCAGCAGCTCCCCCCGGGGGGGGGCTCGGAATGAGCAGTTCTTC

J gene: TRBJ2-2
clone size: -
CDR3 length: 16
D gene: TRBD2
V gene: TRBV20-1
CDR3 protein: CSARETSGRIGGELFF
CDR3 DNA: TGCAGTGCCCGCGAGACTAGCGGGAGGATAGGCGGGGAGCTGTTTTTT

J gene: TRBJ2-7
clone size: few
CDR3 length: 14
D gene: -
V gene: TRBV29-1
CDR3 protein: CSVEDPGEAYEQYF
CDR3 DNA: TGCAGCGTTGAAGATCCAGGGGAAGCCTACGAGCAGTACTTC

J gene: TRBJ2-7
clone size: -
CDR3 length: 14
D gene: -
V gene: TRBV20-1
CDR3 protein: CSARALGLPYEQYF
CDR3 DNA: TGCAGTGCTAGGGCTCTAGGGCTCCCCTACGAGCAGTACTTC

J gene: TRBJ2-1
clone size: few
CDR3 length: 16
D gene: -
V gene: TRBV11-2
CDR3 protein: CASSLKGRTTDNEQFF
CDR3 DNA: TGTGCCAGCAGCTTAAAGGGGCGGACTACAGACAATGAGCAGTTCTTC

J gene: TRBJ2-2
clone size: -
CDR3 length: 14
D gene: -
V gene: TRBV29-1
CDR3 protein: CSANTDAYTGELFF
CDR3 DNA: TGCAGCGCCAACACGGACGCCTACACCGGGGAGCTGTTTTTT

J gene: TRBJ1-2
clone size: -
CDR3 length: 11
D gene: -
V gene: TRBV30
CDR3 protein: CARRTDYGYTF
CDR3 DNA: TGTGCCCGCAGGACAGACTATGGCTACACCTTC

J gene: TRBJ2-7
clone size: -
CDR3 length: 14
D gene: -
V gene: TRBV20-1
CDR3 protein: CSALGPAGSGEQYF
CDR3 DNA: TGCAGTGCTCTGGGACCCGCTGGATCGGGCGAGCAGTACTTC

J gene: TRBJ2-1
clone size: few
CDR3 length: 17
D gene: TRBD2
V gene: TRBV24-1
CDR3 protein: CATSDWDREGAYNEQFF
CDR3 DNA: TGTGCCACCAGTGATTGGGACCGGGAGGGCGCCTACAATGAGCAGTTCTTC

J gene: TRBJ2-3
clone size: many
CDR3 length: 15
D gene: -
V gene: TRBV9
CDR3 protein: CASSAGVISTDTQYF
CDR3 DNA: TGTGCCAGCAGCGCCGGGGTTATTAGCACAGATACGCAGTATTTT

J gene: TRBJ2-5
clone size: few
CDR3 length: 14
D gene: -
V gene: TRBV20-1
CDR3 protein: CSAGGRTFAETQYF
CDR3 DNA: TGCAGTGCTGGGGGGAGGACCTTCGCAGAGACCCAGTACTTC

J gene: TRBJ2-2
clone size: few
CDR3 length: 15
D gene: TRBD1
V gene: TRBV12-3/TRBV12-4
CDR3 protein: CASSLRDRYTGELFF
CDR3 DNA: TGTGCCAGCAGTTTGAGGGACAGATACACCGGGGAGCTGTTTTTT

J gene: TRBJ2-7
clone size: many
CDR3 length: 12
D gene: -
V gene: TRBV7-2
CDR3 protein: CASSFPAGEQYF
CDR3 DNA: TGTGCCAGCAGCTTCCCAGCGGGCGAGCAGTACTTC

J gene: TRBJ2-7
clone size: -
CDR3 length: 12
D gene: TRBD1
V gene: TRBV7-9
CDR3 protein: CASSRTGVEQYF
CDR3 DNA: TGTGCCAGCAGCCGGACAGGGGTCGAGCAGTACTTC

J gene: TRBJ2-1
clone size: few
CDR3 length: 15
D gene: TRBD2
V gene: TRBV12-3/TRBV12-4
CDR3 protein: CASTSSGRASNEQFF
CDR3 DNA: TGTGCCAGCACCAGTAGCGGGAGAGCTTCCAATGAGCAGTTCTTC

J gene: TRBJ2-4
clone size: few
CDR3 length: 15
D gene: TRBD2
V gene: TRBV20-1
CDR3 protein: CSASLTGGTKNIQYF
CDR3 DNA: TGCAGTGCTAGTCTCACCGGGGGGACCAAAAACATTCAGTACTTC

J gene: TRBJ2-6
clone size: many
CDR3 length: 16
D gene: -
V gene: TRBV7-2
CDR3 protein: CASSPTVNSGANVLTF
CDR3 DNA: TGTGCCAGCAGCCCCACTGTGAACTCTGGGGCCAACGTCCTGACTTTC

J gene: TRBJ2-7
clone size: -
CDR3 length: 15
D gene: TRBD2
V gene: TRBV5-6
CDR3 protein: CASSRRGLAGVEQYF
CDR3 DNA: TGTGCCAGCAGCCGCCGCGGACTAGCGGGAGTCGAGCAGTACTTC

J gene: TRBJ1-2
clone size: many
CDR3 length: 13
D gene: -
V gene: TRBV29-1
CDR3 protein: CSVEHGDSYGYTF
CDR3 DNA: TGCAGCGTTGAACATGGGGATTCCTATGGCTACACCTTC

J gene: TRBJ2-3
clone size: few
CDR3 length: 12
D gene: -
V gene: TRBV29-1
CDR3 protein: CSVVRYSDTQYF
CDR3 DNA: TGCAGCGTAGTCAGGTACTCAGATACGCAGTATTTT

J gene: TRBJ1-6
clone size: -
CDR3 length: 13
D gene: -
V gene: TRBV20-1
CDR3 protein: CSASLGNNSPLHF
CDR3 DNA: TGCAGTGCTAGTTTAGGGAACAATTCACCCCTCCACTTT

J gene: TRBJ2-1
clone size: few
CDR3 length: 12
D gene: -
V gene: TRBV6-5
CDR3 protein: CASKTPYNEQFF
CDR3 DNA: TGTGCCAGCAAAACTCCTTACAATGAGCAGTTCTTC

J gene: TRBJ2-1
clone size: few
CDR3 length: 16
D gene: TRBD1
V gene: TRBV6-5
CDR3 protein: CASSYMPGQGNNEQFF
CDR3 DNA: TGTGCCAGCAGTTACATGCCGGGACAGGGTAATAATGAGCAGTTCTTC

J gene: TRBJ2-1
clone size: -
CDR3 length: 13
D gene: -
V gene: TRBV20-1
CDR3 protein: CSARDSPWDEQFF
CDR3 DNA: TGCAGTGCTAGGGACTCCCCTTGGGATGAGCAGTTCTTC

J gene: TRBJ2-1
clone size: many
CDR3 length: 16
D gene: -
V gene: TRBV29-1
CDR3 protein: CSVEDVEGTNYNEQFF
CDR3 DNA: TGCAGCGTTGAAGATGTGGAGGGAACCAATTACAATGAGCAGTTCTTC

J gene: TRBJ2-1
clone size: few
CDR3 length: 15
D gene: -
V gene: TRBV15
CDR3 protein: CATSRVRGSIGEQFF
CDR3 DNA: TGTGCCACCAGCAGAGTACGGGGGTCCATCGGAGAGCAGTTCTTC

J gene: TRBJ2-3
clone size: few
CDR3 length: 17
D gene: TRBD2
V gene: TRBV10-1
CDR3 protein: CASSPASSGIRTDTQYF
CDR3 DNA: TGCGCCAGCAGTCCCGCTTCTAGCGGGATCCGCACAGATACGCAGTATTTT

J gene: TRBJ2-7
clone size: few
CDR3 length: 15
D gene: TRBD1
V gene: TRBV28
CDR3 protein: CASSFSRGQTYEQYF
CDR3 DNA: TGTGCCAGCAGTTTTTCCAGGGGGCAGACCTACGAGCAGTACTTC

J gene: TRBJ2-7
clone size: -
CDR3 length: 13
D gene: -
V gene: TRBV7-6
CDR3 protein: CASSLEGRDEQYF
CDR3 DNA: TGTGCCAGCAGCTTAGAGGGTAGGGACGAGCAGTACTTC

J gene: TRBJ2-3
clone size: few
CDR3 length: 11
D gene: -
V gene: TRBV29-1
CDR3 protein: CSVVTTIASHF
CDR3 DNA: TGCAGCGTTGTAACGACAATAGCTAGCCATTTT

J gene: TRBJ2-1
clone size: -
CDR3 length: 15
D gene: TRBD2
V gene: TRBV15
CDR3 protein: CATSSRLAGNNEQFF
CDR3 DNA: TGTGCCACCAGCTCCAGACTAGCGGGGAACAATGAGCAGTTCTTC

J gene: TRBJ1-2
clone size: many
CDR3 length: 12
D gene: -
V gene: TRBV28
CDR3 protein: CASQPSNYGYTF
CDR3 DNA: TGTGCCAGTCAACCGTCTAACTATGGCTACACCTTC

J gene: TRBJ2-1
clone size: -
CDR3 length: 12
D gene: -
V gene: TRBV29-1
CDR3 protein: CSVDPGRNEQFF
CDR3 DNA: TGCAGCGTTGACCCGGGCCGTAATGAGCAGTTCTTC

J gene: TRBJ2-5
clone size: few
CDR3 length: 16
D gene: TRBD2
V gene: TRBV9
CDR3 protein: CASSPLGLAGRETQYF
CDR3 DNA: TGTGCCAGCAGCCCTCTTGGGCTAGCGGGGCGAGAGACCCAGTACTTC

J gene: TRBJ1-5
clone size: -
CDR3 length: 13
D gene: -
V gene: TRBV20-1
CDR3 protein: CSAREHSNQPQHF
CDR3 DNA: TGCAGTGCTAGAGAACACAGCAATCAGCCCCAGCATTTT

J gene: TRBJ2-7
clone size: -
CDR3 length: 15
D gene: TRBD2
V gene: TRBV6-5
CDR3 protein: CASSYVAGGVDEQYF
CDR3 DNA: TGTGCCAGCAGTTACGTAGCGGGAGGTGTTGACGAGCAGTACTTC

J gene: TRBJ2-7
clone size: few
CDR3 length: 14
D gene: -
V gene: TRBV6-2/TRBV6-3
CDR3 protein: CASIGGMSSYEQYF
CDR3 DNA: TGTGCCAGTATAGGCGGGATGTCTTCCTACGAGCAGTACTTC

J gene: TRBJ2-1
clone size: -
CDR3 length: 14
D gene: -
V gene: TRBV2
CDR3 protein: CASRGTEPYNEQFF
CDR3 DNA: TGTGCCAGCAGAGGGACGGAACCCTACAATGAGCAGTTCTTC

J gene: TRBJ1-1
clone size: many
CDR3 length: 14
D gene: TRBD1
V gene: TRBV28
CDR3 protein: CASSLTDRYTEAFF
CDR3 DNA: TGTGCCAGCAGTTTAACGGACAGGTACACTGAAGCTTTCTTT

J gene: TRBJ1-5
clone size: -
CDR3 length: 17
D gene: TRBD1
V gene: TRBV6-5
CDR3 protein: CASSYSGTGGSNQPQHF
CDR3 DNA: TGTGCCAGCAGTTATTCCGGGACAGGGGGCAGCAATCAGCCCCAGCATTTT

J gene: TRBJ2-5
clone size: -
CDR3 length: 16
D gene: TRBD2
V gene: TRBV6-2/TRBV6-3
CDR3 protein: CASLNPSGGSQETQYF
CDR3 DNA: TGTGCCAGCCTAAATCCTAGCGGGGGGAGCCAAGAGACCCAGTACTTC

J gene: TRBJ2-3
clone size: few
CDR3 length: 15
D gene: TRBD2
V gene: TRBV30
CDR3 protein: CAWGDPSSGRDTQYF
CDR3 DNA: TGTGCCTGGGGAGACCCCTCTAGCGGGAGAGATACGCAGTATTTT

J gene: TRBJ2-1
clone size: -
CDR3 length: 18
D gene: TRBD2
V gene: TRBV6-1
CDR3 protein: CASINLGASGAVYNEQFF
CDR3 DNA: TGTGCCAGCATCAACCTGGGGGCTAGCGGGGCCGTCTACAATGAGCAGTTCTTC

J gene: TRBJ2-1
clone size: many
CDR3 length: 15
D gene: -
V gene: TRBV7-2
CDR3 protein: CASSPRTGSGYEQFF
CDR3 DNA: TGTGCCAGCAGCCCAAGGACGGGTAGTGGCTATGAGCAGTTCTTC

J gene: TRBJ2-3
clone size: many
CDR3 length: 19
D gene: -
V gene: TRBV7-7
CDR3 protein: CASRPIRDTKTTRTDTQYF
CDR3 DNA: TGTGCTAGCAGACCTATCCGGGACACCAAAACTACTCGCACAGATACGCAGTATTTT